This T cell receptor (beta chain) was documented in a study of T cell repertoires in cytomegalovirus infection. V dropped 1 base and J dropped 2 bases, with 11 bases sitting between them. The germline V gene has CDR1 DFQATT and CDR2 SNEGSKA (reference sequence). CDR3 length: 14 amino acids. Turning to this clonotype: What it binds is unknown.

TCRdb fed the reads into MiXCR, producing one record per CDR3 protein. The table records 700,000 to 900,000 distinct CDR3 sequences, 25% to 30% of them present only once. The sample consisted of cultured CD8+ T cells from PBMCs, taken from culture after CMV antigen stimulation. The rearrangement links TRBV20-1 to TRBJ1-1; the D is unclear. The TCR originated in a human donor in good health (CMV status not recorded). Some clones in this sample may be carry-over from other donors' samples. CDR3 nucleotide sequence: TGCAGTGCTAGAGCTTCTGGTTTTAACACTGAAGCTTTCTTT. As protein: CSARASGFNTEAFF.